In this sample, the clone carrying this TCR beta chain turned up a few times. These data are taken from a study of CD8 T cells in ankylosing spondylitis. MiXCR was run by TCRdb on the 5' RACE reads, yielding one entry per CDR3 protein. There are approximately 100,000 distinct CDR3 sequences in the sample; around 24% occur only once, and roughly an eighth lies in the top ten. V lost 2 bases to trimming and J lost 1 base; unmatched junction nucleotides: 5. The CDR3 consists of 16 residues. Germline V gives CDR1 KGHSH, CDR2 LQKENI. The TCR comes from a male donor with ankylosing spondylitis. The sequenced sample was synovial fluid, either unsorted or a sorted T cell fraction (not recorded which). The chain uses TRBV18 and TRBJ2-3, with 8 bases lining up with TRBD2. CDR3 loop: CASSPAGGAGTDTQYF. As DNA, the CDR3 is TGTGCCAGCTCACCAGCGGGGGGAGCGGGCACAGATACGCAGTATTTT.